This T cell receptor (beta chain) was obtained from a study of blood T cell repertoires in COVID-19. Study details: Both acute and convalescent COVID-19 samples were obtained from the United States, Italy and Spain. The cDNA or gDNA used as material had been derived from T cells, B-cell-depleted T cells, or PBMCs.

How the authors handled the data: Amplification from reference gene primers served as the basis for estimated nucleated cell counts. Data came from immunoSEQ multiplex PCR; TCRdb stores just in-frame clones and leaves some out. Clone size and V and J calls were adopted from that table, with D and trimming inferred from the DNA. The sample lists more than 60,000 clones; roughly 85% were seen once. Seattle patients were enrolled while actively infected and followed longitudinally. This sequence was found in an older woman with COVID-19, enrolled during active disease. Sequenced material: peripheral blood.

CDR3 protein: CASRPGRRGRPAAQYF. CDR3 sequence (DNA): TGTGCCAGCAGACCCGGACGGAGGGGCCGTCCGGCGGCCCAGTACTTC. V gene TRBV5-4 combines with J gene TRBJ2-5, with TRBD2 as a possible D gene (6 bases). This CDR3 has 16 amino acids. From germline, CDR1 is SGHNT and CDR2 YYREEE (reference sequence). V was shortened by 5 bases and J by 9 bases, with 26 bases between the two germline ends.